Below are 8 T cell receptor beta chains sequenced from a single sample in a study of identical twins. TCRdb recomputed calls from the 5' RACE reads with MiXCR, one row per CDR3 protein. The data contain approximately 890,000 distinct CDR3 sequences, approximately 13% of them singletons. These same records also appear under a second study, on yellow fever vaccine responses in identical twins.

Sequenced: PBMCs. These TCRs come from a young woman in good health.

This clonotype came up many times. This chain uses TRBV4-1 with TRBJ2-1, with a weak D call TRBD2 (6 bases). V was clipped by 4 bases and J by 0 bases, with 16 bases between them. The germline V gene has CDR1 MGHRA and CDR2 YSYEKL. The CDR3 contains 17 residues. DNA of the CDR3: TGCGCCAGCAGCCGAGTTGCGGGGCCCAGCTCCTACAATGAGCAGTTCTTC. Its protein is CASSRVAGPSSYNEQFF.

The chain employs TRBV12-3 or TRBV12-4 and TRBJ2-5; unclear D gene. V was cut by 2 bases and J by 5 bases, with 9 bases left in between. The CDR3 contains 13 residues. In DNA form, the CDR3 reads TGTGCCAGCAGTTTACGACTGCGCGAGACCCAGTACTTC. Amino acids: CASSLRLRETQYF.

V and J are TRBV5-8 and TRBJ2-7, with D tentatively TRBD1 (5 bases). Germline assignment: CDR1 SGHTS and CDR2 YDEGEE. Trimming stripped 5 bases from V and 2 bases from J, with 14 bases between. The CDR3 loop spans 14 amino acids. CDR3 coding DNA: TGTGCCAGCAGATGGTGGACACGCCCCTACGAGCAGTACTTC. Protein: CASRWWTRPYEQYF.

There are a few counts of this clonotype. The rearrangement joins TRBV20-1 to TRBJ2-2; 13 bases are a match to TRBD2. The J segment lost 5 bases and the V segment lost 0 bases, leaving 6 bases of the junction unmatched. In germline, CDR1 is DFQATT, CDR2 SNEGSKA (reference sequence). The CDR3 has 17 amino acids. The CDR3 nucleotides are TGCAGTGCTAGAGATCTGGGGACTAGCGGGATAACCGGGGAGCTGTTTTTT. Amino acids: CSARDLGTSGITGELFF.

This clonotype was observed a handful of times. CDR3 nucleotide sequence: TGCGCCAGCAGCCTCCGGACAGGGGCCAACACTGAAGCTTTCTTT. Amino acids: CASSLRTGANTEAFF. The chain uses TRBV4-1 and TRBJ1-1; 9 nucleotides agree with TRBD1. CDR3 length equals 15 residues. The V segment lost 4 bases and the J segment 2 bases; nucleotides outside the gene matches: 5. In germline, CDR1 is MGHRA, CDR2 YSYEKL.

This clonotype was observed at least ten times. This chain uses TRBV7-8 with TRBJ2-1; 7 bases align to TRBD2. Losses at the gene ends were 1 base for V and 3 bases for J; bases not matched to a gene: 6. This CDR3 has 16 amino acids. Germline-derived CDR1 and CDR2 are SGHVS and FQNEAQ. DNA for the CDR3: TGTGCCAGCAGCTTAGATCGGACTAGACTCTACAATGAGCAGTTCTTC. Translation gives CASSLDRTRLYNEQFF.

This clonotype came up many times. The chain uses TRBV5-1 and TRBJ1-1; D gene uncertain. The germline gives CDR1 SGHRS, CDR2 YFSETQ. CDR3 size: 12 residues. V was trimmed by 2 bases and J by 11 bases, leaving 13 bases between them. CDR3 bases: TGCGCCAGCAGCTTAACCGACTCACAGGCTTTCTTT. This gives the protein CASSLTDSQAFF.

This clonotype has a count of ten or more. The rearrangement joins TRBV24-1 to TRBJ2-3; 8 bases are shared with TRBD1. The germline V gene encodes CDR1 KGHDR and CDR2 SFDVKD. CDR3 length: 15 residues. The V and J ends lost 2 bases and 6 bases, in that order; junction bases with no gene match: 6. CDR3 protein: CATSDWDRRGDTQYF. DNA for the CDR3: TGTGCCACCAGTGATTGGGACAGGAGGGGGGATACGCAGTATTTT.